This T cell receptor (beta chain) came from a study of T cell changes during pregnancy in multiple sclerosis. Measured with immunoSEQ multiplex PCR; TCRdb has only the in-frame clones, and not every one. Here the sample spans tens of thousands of clones, about 90% being singletons. Trimming removed 10 bases at V and 4 bases at J, with 14 bases between. The CDR3 totals 13 residues. CDR1 and CDR2 from the germline V gene are MDHEN and SYDVKM. The sample in question was CD8+ T cells from peripheral blood mononuclear cells, obtained after pregnancy. This sequence originates from a female donor with multiple sclerosis, enrolled in a pregnancy study. The chain is built from TRBV28 and TRBJ2-1; D ambiguous. The CDR3 DNA follows: TGTGCCACCCGGGTGCAGCAGTACAATGAGCAGTTCTTC. Translation gives CATRVQQYNEQFF.